The clone carrying this T cell receptor (beta chain) occurred a few times. This entry comes from a study of patients and donors after allogeneic stem cell transplantation. In TCRdb, the RT-PCR reads were re-called with MiXCR into one record per CDR3 protein. The repertoire includes tens of thousands of distinct CDR3 sequences, 5% of them detected once, and approximately 2.5% sits in the top ten. CDR3 length equals 13 residues. Germline CDR1 SGHNT, CDR2 YYREEE (reference sequence). V lost 1 base and J 3 bases, leaving 7 bases between the germline ends. This chain joins TRBV5-4 and TRBJ2-5, with D uncertain. The sequenced sample consisted of blood, either unsorted or a sorted T cell fraction (not recorded which). The sequence was obtained from a human donor who was either an allogeneic HSCT recipient or a stem cell or donor lymphocyte infusion donor (not recorded which). It is not recorded whose cells these are; they may come from a transplant donor. The CDR3 region has the DNA TGTGCCAGCAGCTTGAAAACAGAAGAGACCCAGTACTTC. Amino acid sequence: CASSLKTEETQYF. Full variable domain (missing parts from reference TRBV5-4 and TRBJ2-5): ETGVTQSPTHLIKTRGQQVTLRCSSQSGHNTVSWYQQALGQGPQFIFQYYREEENGRGNFPPRFSGLQFPNYSSELNVNALELDDSALYLCASSLKTEETQYFGPGTRLLVL.